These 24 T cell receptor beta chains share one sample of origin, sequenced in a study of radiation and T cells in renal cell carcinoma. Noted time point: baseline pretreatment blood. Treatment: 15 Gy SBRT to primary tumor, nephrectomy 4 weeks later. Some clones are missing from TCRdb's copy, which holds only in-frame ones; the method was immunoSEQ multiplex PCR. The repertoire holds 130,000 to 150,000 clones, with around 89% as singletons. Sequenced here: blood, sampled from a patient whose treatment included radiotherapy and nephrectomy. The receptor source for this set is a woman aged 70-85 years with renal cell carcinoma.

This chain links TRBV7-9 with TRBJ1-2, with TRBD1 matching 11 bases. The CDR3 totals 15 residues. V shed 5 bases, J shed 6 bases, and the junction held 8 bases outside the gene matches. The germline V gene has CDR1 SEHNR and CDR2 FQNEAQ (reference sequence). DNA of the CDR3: TGTGCCAGCAGCAAATCCGGGACAGGGGGAAATGGCTACACCTTC. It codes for CASSKSGTGGNGYTF.

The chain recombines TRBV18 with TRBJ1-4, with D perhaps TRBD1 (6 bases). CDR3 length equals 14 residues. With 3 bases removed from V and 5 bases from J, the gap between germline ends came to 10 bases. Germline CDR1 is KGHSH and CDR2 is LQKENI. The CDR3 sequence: CASSPRTANEKLFF. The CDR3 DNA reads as TGTGCCAGCTCACCCAGGACAGCGAATGAAAAACTGTTTTTT. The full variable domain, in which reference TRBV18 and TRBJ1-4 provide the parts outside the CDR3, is NAGVMQNPRHLVRRRGQEARLRCSPMKGHSHVYWYRQLPEEGLKFMVYLQKENIIDESGMPKERFSAEFPKEGPSILRIQQVVRGDSAAYFCASSPRTANEKLFFGSGTQLSVL.

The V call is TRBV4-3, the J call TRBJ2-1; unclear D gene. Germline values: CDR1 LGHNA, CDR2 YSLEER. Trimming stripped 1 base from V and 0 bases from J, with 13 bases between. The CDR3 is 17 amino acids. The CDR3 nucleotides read TGCGCCAGCAGCCAAGTTCGGTCGCGGAGCTCCTACAATGAGCAGTTCTTC. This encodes CASSQVRSRSSYNEQFF.

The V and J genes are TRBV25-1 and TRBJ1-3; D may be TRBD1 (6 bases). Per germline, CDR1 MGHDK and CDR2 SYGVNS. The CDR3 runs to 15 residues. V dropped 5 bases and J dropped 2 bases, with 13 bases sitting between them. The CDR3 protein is CASSKLGGTGNTIYF. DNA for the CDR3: TGTGCCAGCAGTAAGCTCGGGGGCACTGGAAACACCATATATTTT.

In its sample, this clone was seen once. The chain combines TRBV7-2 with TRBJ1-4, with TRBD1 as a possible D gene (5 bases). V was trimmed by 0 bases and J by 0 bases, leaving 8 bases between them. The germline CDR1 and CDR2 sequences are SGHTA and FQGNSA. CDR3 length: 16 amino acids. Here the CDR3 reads CASSLAEGATNEKLFF. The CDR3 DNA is TGTGCCAGCAGCTTAGCGGAAGGGGCAACTAATGAAAAACTGTTTTTT.

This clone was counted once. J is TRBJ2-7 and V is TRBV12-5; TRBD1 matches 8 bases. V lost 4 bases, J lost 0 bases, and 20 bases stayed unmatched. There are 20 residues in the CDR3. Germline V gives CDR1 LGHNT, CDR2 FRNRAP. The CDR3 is CASGSPPAGGSPISSYEQYF. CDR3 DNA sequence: TGTGCTAGTGGTTCCCCTCCGGCAGGGGGCAGCCCCATATCCTCCTACGAGCAGTACTTC.

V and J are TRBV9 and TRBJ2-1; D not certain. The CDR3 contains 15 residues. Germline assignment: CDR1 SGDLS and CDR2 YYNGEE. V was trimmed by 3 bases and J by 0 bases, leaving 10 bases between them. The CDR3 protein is CASSAGPSSYNEQFF. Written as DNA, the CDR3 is TGTGCCAGCAGCGCCGGACCGAGCTCCTACAATGAGCAGTTCTTC.

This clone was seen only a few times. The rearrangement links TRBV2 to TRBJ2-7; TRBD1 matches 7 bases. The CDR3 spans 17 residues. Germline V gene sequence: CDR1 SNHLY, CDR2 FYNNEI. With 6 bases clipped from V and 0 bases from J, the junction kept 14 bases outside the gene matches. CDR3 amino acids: CASRGPNRDSISYEQYF. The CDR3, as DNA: TGTGCCAGCAGGGGGCCCAACCGGGACAGCATCTCCTACGAGCAGTACTTC.

Here the CDR3 reads CASSQTSGVTIYNEQFF. CDR3 DNA: TGTGCCAGCAGCCAAACTAGCGGGGTGACAATCTACAATGAGCAGTTCTTC. This chain joins TRBV4-2 and TRBJ2-1; the match to TRBD2 covers 10 bases. Germline CDR1 LGHNA, CDR2 YNFKEQ. CDR3 length: 17 residues. The J segment lost 3 bases and the V segment lost 2 bases, leaving 7 bases of the junction unmatched.

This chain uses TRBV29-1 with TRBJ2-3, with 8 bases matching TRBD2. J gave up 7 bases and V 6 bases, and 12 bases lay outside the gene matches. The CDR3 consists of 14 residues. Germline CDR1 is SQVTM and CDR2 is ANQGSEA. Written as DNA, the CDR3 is TGCAGCGTAGGACTAGCTCCACTCCCTAATACGCAGTATTTT. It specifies CSVGLAPLPNTQYF.

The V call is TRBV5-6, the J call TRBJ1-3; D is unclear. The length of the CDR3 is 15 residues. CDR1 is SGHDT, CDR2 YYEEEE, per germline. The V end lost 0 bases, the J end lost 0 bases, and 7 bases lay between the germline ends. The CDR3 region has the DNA TGTGCCAGCAGCTTGGACAGCTTCTCTGGAAACACCATATATTTT. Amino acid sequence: CASSLDSFSGNTIYF.

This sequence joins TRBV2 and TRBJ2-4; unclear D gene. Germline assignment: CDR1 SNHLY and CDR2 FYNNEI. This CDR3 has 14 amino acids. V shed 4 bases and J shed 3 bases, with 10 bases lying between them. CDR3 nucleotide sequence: TGTGCCAGCAGTGGACGAGTGGGCAAAAACATTCAGTACTTC. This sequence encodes CASSGRVGKNIQYF.

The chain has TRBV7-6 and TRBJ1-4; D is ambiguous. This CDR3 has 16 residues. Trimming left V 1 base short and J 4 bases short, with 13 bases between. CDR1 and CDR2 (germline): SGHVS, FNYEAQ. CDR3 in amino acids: CASSLGATGFNEKLFF. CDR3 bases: TGTGCCAGCAGCTTAGGCGCGACCGGATTTAATGAAAAACTGTTTTTT.

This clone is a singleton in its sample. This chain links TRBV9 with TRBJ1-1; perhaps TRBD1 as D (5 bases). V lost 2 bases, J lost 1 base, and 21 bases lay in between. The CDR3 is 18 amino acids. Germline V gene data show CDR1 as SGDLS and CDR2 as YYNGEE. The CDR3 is CASSVTGQGSRANTEAFF. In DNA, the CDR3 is TGTGCCAGCAGCGTGACCGGGCAGGGTAGTAGGGCGAACACTGAAGCTTTCTTT.

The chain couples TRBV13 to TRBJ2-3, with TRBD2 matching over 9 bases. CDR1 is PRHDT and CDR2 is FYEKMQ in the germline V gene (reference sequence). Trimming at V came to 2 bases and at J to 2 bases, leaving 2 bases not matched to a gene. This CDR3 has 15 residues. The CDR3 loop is CASSLLAGPTDTQYF. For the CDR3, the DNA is TGTGCCAGCAGCTTACTAGCGGGACCCACAGATACGCAGTATTTT.

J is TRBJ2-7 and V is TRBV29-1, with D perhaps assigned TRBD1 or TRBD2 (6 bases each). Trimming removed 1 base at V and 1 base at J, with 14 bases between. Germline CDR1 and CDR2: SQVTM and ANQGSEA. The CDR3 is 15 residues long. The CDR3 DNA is TGCAGCGTTGAAGGGGACTGGACAGCTTCCTACGAGCAGTACTTC. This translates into CSVEGDWTASYEQYF.

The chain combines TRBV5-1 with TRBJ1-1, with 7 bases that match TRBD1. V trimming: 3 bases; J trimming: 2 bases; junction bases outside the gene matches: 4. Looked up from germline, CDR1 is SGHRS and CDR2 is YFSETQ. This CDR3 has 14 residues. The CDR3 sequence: CASSWGQTNTEAFF. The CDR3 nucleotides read TGCGCCAGCAGCTGGGGACAGACCAACACTGAAGCTTTCTTT.

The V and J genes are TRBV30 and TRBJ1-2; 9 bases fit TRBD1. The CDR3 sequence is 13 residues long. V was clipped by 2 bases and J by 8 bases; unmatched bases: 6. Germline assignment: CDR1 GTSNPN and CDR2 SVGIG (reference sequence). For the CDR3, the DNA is TGTGCCTGGAGTCGCGACAGGGGGTACGGCTACACCTTC. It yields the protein CAWSRDRGYGYTF. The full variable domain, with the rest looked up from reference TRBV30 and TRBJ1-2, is SQTIHQWPATLVQPVGSPLSLECTVEGTSNPNLYWYRQAAGRGLQLLFYSVGIGQISSEVPQNLSASRPQDRQFILSSKKLLLSDSGFYLCAWSRDRGYGYTFGSGTRLTVV.

CDR3 sequence (DNA): TGTGCCAGCAGTTACCGGGACAGGGGCAGCTATGGCTACACCTTC. Translated, it gives CASSYRDRGSYGYTF. The rearrangement links TRBV6-5 to TRBJ1-2; 10 nucleotides agree with TRBD1. The junction had 4 bases not matched to a gene; V was cut back by 2 bases and J by 4 bases. Germline V CDR1 and CDR2: MNHEY, SVGAGI. This CDR3 has 15 residues.

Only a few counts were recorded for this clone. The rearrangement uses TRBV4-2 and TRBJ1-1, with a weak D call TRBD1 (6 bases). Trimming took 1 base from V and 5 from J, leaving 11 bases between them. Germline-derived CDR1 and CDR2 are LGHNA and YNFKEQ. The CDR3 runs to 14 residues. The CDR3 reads CASSQGNTGTEAFF. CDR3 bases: TGTGCCAGCAGCCAAGGAAATACAGGGACTGAAGCTTTCTTT.

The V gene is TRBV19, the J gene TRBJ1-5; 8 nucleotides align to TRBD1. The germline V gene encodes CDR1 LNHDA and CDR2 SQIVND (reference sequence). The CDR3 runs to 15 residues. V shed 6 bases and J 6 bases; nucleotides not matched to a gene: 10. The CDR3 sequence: CASSPGTGQPQPQHF. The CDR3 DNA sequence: TGTGCCAGTAGCCCCGGGACAGGCCAGCCTCAGCCCCAGCATTTT.

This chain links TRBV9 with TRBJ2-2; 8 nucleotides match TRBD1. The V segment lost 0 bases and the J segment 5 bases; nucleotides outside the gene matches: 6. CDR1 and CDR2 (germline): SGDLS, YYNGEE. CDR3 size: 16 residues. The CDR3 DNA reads TGTGCCAGCAGCGTAGGTGGACAGGGAAAAACCGGGGAGCTGTTTTTT. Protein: CASSVGGQGKTGELFF.

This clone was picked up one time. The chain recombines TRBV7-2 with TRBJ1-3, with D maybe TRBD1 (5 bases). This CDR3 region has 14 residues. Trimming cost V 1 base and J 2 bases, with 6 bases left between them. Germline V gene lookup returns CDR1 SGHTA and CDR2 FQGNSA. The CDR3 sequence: CASSLGGAGNTIYF. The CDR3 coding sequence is TGTGCCAGCAGCTTAGGAGGGGCTGGAAACACCATATATTTT.

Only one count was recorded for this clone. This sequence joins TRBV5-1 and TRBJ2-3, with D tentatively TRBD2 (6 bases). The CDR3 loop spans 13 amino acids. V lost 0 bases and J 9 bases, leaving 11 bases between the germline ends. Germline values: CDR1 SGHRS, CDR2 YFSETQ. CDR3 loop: CASSLAGGETQYF. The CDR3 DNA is TGCGCCAGCAGCTTGGCCGGGGGTGAGACGCAGTATTTT. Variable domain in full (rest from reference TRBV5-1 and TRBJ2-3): KAGVTQTPRYLIKTRGQQVTLSCSPISGHRSVSWYQQTPGQGLQFLFEYFSETQRNKGNFPGRFSGRQFSNSRSEMNVSTLELGDSALYLCASSLAGGETQYFGPGTRLTVL.